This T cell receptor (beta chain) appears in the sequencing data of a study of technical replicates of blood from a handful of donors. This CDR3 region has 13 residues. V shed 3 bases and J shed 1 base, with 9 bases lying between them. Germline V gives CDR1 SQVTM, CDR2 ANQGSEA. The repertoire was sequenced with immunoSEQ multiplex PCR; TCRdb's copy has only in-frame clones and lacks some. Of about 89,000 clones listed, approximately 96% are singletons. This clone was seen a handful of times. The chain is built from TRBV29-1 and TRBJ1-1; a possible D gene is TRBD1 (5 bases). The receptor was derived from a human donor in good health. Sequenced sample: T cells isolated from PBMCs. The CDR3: CSVDSRGNTEAFF. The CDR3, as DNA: TGCAGCGTTGATTCTAGGGGGAACACTGAAGCTTTCTTT. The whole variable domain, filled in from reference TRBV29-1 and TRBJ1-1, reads SAVISQKPSRDICQRGTSLTIQCQVDSQVTMMFWYRQQPGQSLTLIATANQGSEATYESGFVIDKFPISRPNLTFSTLTVSNMSPEDSSIYLCSVDSRGNTEAFFGQGTRLTVV.